These 29 T cell receptor beta chains share one sample of origin, sequenced in a study of blood T cell repertoires in COVID-19. Assay: immunoSEQ multiplex PCR; the TCRdb copy retains only in-frame clones and omits some. Among roughly 140,000 clones, roughly 90% were seen once, and the ten largest hold about 1.2%. The sample comprised PBMCs or T cells enriched from blood (not recorded which). Receptors were obtained from a woman under 40 with acute COVID-19.

V gene TRBV9 combines with J gene TRBJ2-2; D gene uncertain. The germline V gene encodes CDR1 SGDLS and CDR2 YYNGEE. The CDR3 is made up of 15 amino acids. The germline V and J ends were trimmed by 0 bases and 3 bases, with 9 bases remaining between them. As DNA, the CDR3 is TGTGCCAGCAGCGTAGATAGCAGTCACACCGGGGAGCTGTTTTTT. Amino acid sequence: CASSVDSSHTGELFF.

The chain is built from TRBV4-1 and TRBJ2-3; TRBD2 matches 9 bases. V gave up 4 bases and J gave up 2 bases; unmatched junction bases: 7. The CDR3 is 16 residues long. Germline V gives CDR1 MGHRA, CDR2 YSYEKL. The CDR3 here is CASSLLLAGFTDTQYF. DNA for the CDR3: TGCGCCAGCAGCCTTCTCCTAGCGGGATTCACAGATACGCAGTATTTT.

The V call is TRBV7-9, the J call TRBJ1-1; D possibly corresponds to TRBD1 (5 bases). This CDR3 contains 15 residues. Germline loops: CDR1 SEHNR, CDR2 FQNEAQ (reference sequence). V was cut by 4 bases and J by 7 bases, with 19 bases left in between. CDR3 region: CASSYPGTGLNEAFF. The CDR3 DNA reads as TGTGCCAGCAGCTACCCCGGGACGGGACTAAATGAAGCTTTCTTT.

The chain combines TRBV5-1 with TRBJ1-1, with no clear D. The CDR3 length is 13 residues. With 2 bases removed from V and 1 base from J, the gap between germline ends came to 6 bases. Germline values: CDR1 SGHRS, CDR2 YFSETQ. The CDR3 region is CASSFEPNTEAFF. The CDR3, as DNA: TGCGCCAGCAGCTTCGAGCCGAACACTGAAGCTTTCTTT.

The chain uses TRBV28 and TRBJ1-2; 12 positions match TRBD1. The V and J ends lost 4 bases and 4 bases, in that order; junction bases with no gene match: 7. The CDR3 extends over 16 amino acids. The germline V gene has CDR1 MDHEN and CDR2 SYDVKM. The CDR3 loop is CASSSPGQGAGYGYTF. CDR3 in DNA: TGTGCCAGCAGTTCACCGGGACAGGGGGCAGGCTATGGCTACACCTTC.

The V gene is TRBV7-3, the J gene TRBJ1-5; 7 nucleotides agree with TRBD1. Germline V gene lookup returns CDR1 SGHTA and CDR2 FQGTGA. The CDR3 is 17 residues long. V lost 2 bases, J lost 2 bases, and 9 bases stayed unmatched. As DNA, the CDR3 is TGTGCCAGCAGCTTACGCCGACAGGGTGGTGGCAATCAGCCCCAGCATTTT. Protein: CASSLRRQGGGNQPQHF. The whole variable domain, remainder taken from reference TRBV7-3 and TRBJ1-5, is GAGVSQTPSNKVTEKGKYVELRCDPISGHTALYWYRQSLGQGPEFLIYFQGTGAADDSGLPNDRFFAVRPEGSVSTLKIQRTERGDSAVYLCASSLRRQGGGNQPQHFGDGTRLSIL.

This CDR3 is CASSVEGGLQWYEQYF. DNA of the CDR3: TGTGCCAGCAGCGTAGAAGGGGGCCTCCAGTGGTACGAGCAGTACTTC. The chain recombines TRBV9 with TRBJ2-7, with 7 bases aligning to TRBD1. The germline V gene encodes CDR1 SGDLS and CDR2 YYNGEE. With V trimmed by 0 bases and J by 4 bases, 10 bases remained unmatched. The CDR3 has 16 residues.

The gene calls are TRBV5-1 and TRBJ2-5, with 11 bases identical to TRBD2. Germline CDR1 and CDR2: SGHRS and YFSETQ. The CDR3 length is 16 residues. Trimming cost V 2 bases and J 1 base; bases outside gene matches: 4. Here the CDR3 DNA reads TGCGCCAGCAGCTTTACCGGGACTAGCGGCCAAGAGACCCAGTACTTC. It is translated as CASSFTGTSGQETQYF. Full variable domain (rest looked up from reference TRBV5-1 and TRBJ2-5): KAGVTQTPRYLIKTRGQQVTLSCSPISGHRSVSWYQQTPGQGLQFLFEYFSETQRNKGNFPGRFSGRQFSNSRSEMNVSTLELGDSALYLCASSFTGTSGQETQYFGPGTRLLVL.

The chain is built from TRBV19 and TRBJ1-1; D not resolved. The CDR3 is 14 amino acids. The ends were cut back, 3 bases at V and 1 base at J, with 9 bases in the middle. Germline CDR1 and CDR2: LNHDA and SQIVND (reference sequence). The CDR3 nucleotides are TGTGCCAGTAGTATTCGGGAGTGGAACACTGAAGCTTTCTTT. Amino acid sequence: CASSIREWNTEAFF.

The rearrangement links TRBV6-5 to TRBJ2-2; 11 bases match TRBD2. Germline V gene sequence: CDR1 MNHEY, CDR2 SVGAGI. V dropped 6 bases and J dropped 4; count of bases not matched to a gene: 1. This CDR3 has 14 residues. DNA of the CDR3: TGTGCCAGCAGACTAGCGGGAGCCACCGGGGAGCTGTTTTTT. This sequence encodes CASRLAGATGELFF.

The sample holds one count of this clone. The chain links TRBV13 to TRBJ2-3; TRBD1 is a possible D gene (6 bases). This CDR3 contains 14 residues. Trimming took off 5 bases at V and 1 base at J, with 10 bases between the two ends. Germline V CDR1 and CDR2: PRHDT, FYEKMQ (reference sequence). This CDR3 reads CASSPTGRTDTQYF. In DNA, the CDR3 is TGTGCCAGCAGCCCAACAGGGCGCACAGATACGCAGTATTTT.

The genes are TRBV18 and TRBJ1-1; possibly TRBD1 for D (6 bases). The germline gives CDR1 KGHSH, CDR2 LQKENI. The CDR3 extends over 16 amino acids. V lost 3 bases to trimming and J lost 1 base, with 15 bases between them. CDR3 bases: TGTGCCAGCTCACCCCTTAGACAGGTCCGGAACACTGAAGCTTTCTTT. Translated: CASSPLRQVRNTEAFF.

The rearrangement joins TRBV27 to TRBJ2-5; 14 nucleotides match TRBD2. Germline lookup yields CDR1 MNHEY and CDR2 SMNVEV (reference sequence). The CDR3 has 16 residues. The V gene end was trimmed by 5 bases and the J gene end by 6 bases; junction bases not matched to a gene: 8. Here the CDR3 DNA reads TGTGCCAGCAGTGCCTCCGGGACTAGCGGGAGAAAGACCCAGTACTTC. Its protein product is CASSASGTSGRKTQYF.

The chain employs TRBV9 and TRBJ1-1, with 7 bases fitting TRBD1. The germline CDR1 and CDR2 sequences are SGDLS and YYNGEE. V lost 2 bases, J lost 1 base, and 2 bases stayed unmatched. This CDR3 is 14 amino acids long. DNA of the CDR3: TGTGCCAGCAGCGTCGGGACAGAGAACACTGAAGCTTTCTTT. Translated: CASSVGTENTEAFF.

This clone occurred a few times. This chain uses TRBV28 with TRBJ2-7; 9 bases are shared with TRBD1. The CDR3 contains 15 residues. Germline loops: CDR1 MDHEN, CDR2 SYDVKM. Trimming cost V 5 bases and J 3 bases; bases outside gene matches: 8. This chain's CDR3 is CASSPLTGGIYEQYF. The CDR3 DNA sequence: TGTGCCAGCAGTCCTCTGACAGGGGGGATCTACGAGCAGTACTTC.

Ten or more counts support this clone. The V call is TRBV5-1, the J call TRBJ2-7; D might be TRBD1 (5 bases). The CDR3 has 16 amino acids. Germline-derived CDR1 and CDR2 are SGHRS and YFSETQ. V dropped 2 bases and J dropped 2 bases, with 17 bases sitting between them. CDR3 nucleotide sequence: TGCGCCAGCAGCTTCCGGGCCAGGGAAGGGGCCTACGAGCAGTACTTC. Translation gives CASSFRAREGAYEQYF. Supplemented by reference TRBV5-1 and TRBJ2-7, the full variable domain reads KAGVTQTPRYLIKTRGQQVTLSCSPISGHRSVSWYQQTPGQGLQFLFEYFSETQRNKGNFPGRFSGRQFSNSRSEMNVSTLELGDSALYLCASSFRAREGAYEQYFGPGTRLTVT.

The V call is TRBV4-3, the J call TRBJ2-5; 11 positions match TRBD1. Germline loops: CDR1 LGHNA, CDR2 YSLEER. The CDR3 extends over 16 amino acids. After removal of 0 bases from V and 5 bases from J, the junction contained 5 bases not matched to a gene. CDR3 in DNA: TGCGCCAGCAGCCAAGAGGGACAGGGGGGCGCGGAGACCCAGTACTTC. Translating gives CASSQEGQGGAETQYF.

V is TRBV28 and J is TRBJ2-4; the D gene is possibly TRBD2 (7 bases). Germline CDR1 reads MDHEN; CDR2 reads SYDVKM. Trimming took 2 bases from V and 2 from J, leaving 16 bases between them. This CDR3 comprises 17 residues. CDR3 loop: CASSLTGEGGSKNIQYF. In nucleotides, the CDR3 is TGTGCCAGCAGTTTAACGGGAGAGGGGGGGTCCAAAAACATTCAGTACTTC.

The chain recombines TRBV11-2 with TRBJ2-1, with TRBD2 as a possible D gene (6 bases). CDR1 is SGHAT and CDR2 is FQNNGV in the germline V gene. CDR3 length equals 14 residues. V was clipped by 8 bases and J by 2 bases, with 13 bases between them. The CDR3 bases are TGTGCCAGCGCGCAGGCGGGACCCTACAATGAGCAGTTCTTC. Amino acid sequence: CASAQAGPYNEQFF.

The chain combines TRBV28 with TRBJ1-1, with a weak D call TRBD1 (6 bases). The germline V and J ends were trimmed by 2 bases and 0 bases, with 10 bases remaining between them. This CDR3 is built from 15 residues. Germline assignment: CDR1 MDHEN and CDR2 SYDVKM. CDR3 DNA sequence: TGTGCCAGCAGTTTAGGGGCAGGGGTGAACACTGAAGCTTTCTTT. The encoded protein is CASSLGAGVNTEAFF.

This clone has a handful of counts. V gene TRBV19 combines with J gene TRBJ1-5; TRBD1 matches 7 bases. CDR1 is LNHDA, CDR2 SQIVND, per germline (reference sequence). The CDR3 is 15 amino acids. Germline trimming cut 7 bases from V and 0 bases from J; bases unmatched to any gene: 6. In DNA, the CDR3 is TGTGCCAGTACCCCGGGACAGTATAGCAATCAGCCCCAGCATTTT. Its protein is CASTPGQYSNQPQHF. The entire variable domain, with the rest obtained from reference TRBV19 and TRBJ1-5, is as follows: DGGITQSPKYLFRKEGQNVTLSCEQNLNHDAMYWYRQDPGQGLRLIYYSQIVNDFQKGDIAEGYSVSREKKESFPLTVTSAQKNPTAFYLCASTPGQYSNQPQHFGDGTRLSIL.

Concerning this clone itself: Compared with germline, one end of the junction differs, possibly owing to a read error. The chain combines TRBV5-5 with TRBJ2-1; 11 bases agree with TRBD2. The germline V gene encodes CDR1 SGHKS and CDR2 YYEKEE (reference sequence). The CDR3 length is 15 residues. Here the CDR3 DNA reads TGTGCCAGCAGCTTGACAGGTACTAGCGGGAGCTTGAAGATCTTC. Protein product: CASSLTGTSGSLKIF.

The chain uses TRBV27 and TRBJ2-1; maybe TRBD2 (6 bases). Germline V lookup: CDR1 MNHEY, CDR2 SMNVEV (reference sequence). Between the trimmed V and J ends, which lost 2 bases and 4 bases, there was a span of 9 bases. The CDR3 consists of 14 residues. The CDR3 is CASSLAGPYNEQFF. The CDR3 bases are TGTGCCAGCAGTTTAGCGGGGCCTTACAATGAGCAGTTCTTC.

The chain is built from TRBV20-1 and TRBJ2-7; D is unclear. Per the germline V gene, CDR1 is DFQATT and CDR2 is SNEGSKA (reference sequence). The CDR3 spans 10 residues. Trimming stripped 6 bases from V and 5 bases from J, with 8 bases between. The CDR3 loop reads CSALGNEQYF. The CDR3 nucleotides are TGCAGTGCCCTCGGTAACGAGCAGTACTTC.

The chain is built from TRBV7-2 and TRBJ1-2; D unresolved. The CDR3 runs 14 residues. The germline V and J ends were trimmed by 1 base and 2 bases, with 8 bases remaining between them. Germline V gene lookup returns CDR1 SGHTA and CDR2 FQGNSA. CDR3 amino acids: CASSLGRPNYGYTF. The CDR3 nucleotides read TGTGCCAGCAGCTTAGGCAGGCCCAACTATGGCTACACCTTC.

The chain recombines TRBV7-9 with TRBJ2-7; perhaps TRBD1 as D (6 bases). Trimming stripped 3 bases from V and 2 bases from J, with 11 bases between. Germline CDR1 and CDR2: SEHNR and FQNEAQ (reference sequence). This CDR3 has 14 residues. The CDR3 DNA sequence: TGTGCCAGCAGCTTGCCAGGGGTGGCCTACGAGCAGTACTTC. Amino acids: CASSLPGVAYEQYF.

This rearrangement joins TRBV27 to TRBJ1-1; D not resolved. The length of the CDR3 is 13 residues. Looked up from germline, CDR1 is MNHEY and CDR2 is SMNVEV (reference sequence). Trimming stripped 5 bases from V and 3 bases from J, with 10 bases between. The CDR3 nucleotides are TGTGCCAGCAGTCAAACGGGGTACACTGAAGCTTTCTTT. Translated: CASSQTGYTEAFF.

This sequence joins TRBV2 and TRBJ1-5, with D possibly being TRBD1 (5 bases). Per germline, CDR1 SNHLY and CDR2 FYNNEI. The CDR3 runs 13 residues. V was trimmed by 8 bases and J by 7 bases, leaving 15 bases between them. Here the CDR3 reads CASQVGAEQPQHF. The CDR3 DNA follows: TGTGCCAGCCAGGTAGGGGCGGAGCAGCCCCAGCATTTT.

V gene TRBV5-5 combines with J gene TRBJ2-7; D might be TRBD1 (6 bases). Trimming removed 0 bases at V and 6 bases at J, with 13 bases between. This CDR3 contains 14 residues. Germline V gene lookup returns CDR1 SGHKS and CDR2 YYEKEE (reference sequence). The CDR3 loop reads CASSLAWGRLEQYF. CDR3 coding DNA: TGTGCCAGCAGCTTGGCTTGGGGGCGGCTCGAGCAGTACTTC.